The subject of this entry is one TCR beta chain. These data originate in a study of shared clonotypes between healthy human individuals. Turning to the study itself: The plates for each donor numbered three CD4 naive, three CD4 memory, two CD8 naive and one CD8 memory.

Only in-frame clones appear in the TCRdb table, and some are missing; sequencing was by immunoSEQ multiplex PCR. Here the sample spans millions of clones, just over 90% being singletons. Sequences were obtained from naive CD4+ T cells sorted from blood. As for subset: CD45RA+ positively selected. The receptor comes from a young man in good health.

The CDR3 nucleotides are TGCGCCAGCAGCTTGGCGCAGGGAGGCCTTAACTATGGCTACACCTTC. Its translation: CASSLAQGGLNYGYTF. This rearrangement joins TRBV5-1 to TRBJ1-2, with a tentative D call TRBD1 (5 bases). The CDR3 is 16 residues long. CDR1 and CDR2 from the germline V gene are SGHRS and YFSETQ. Trimming took off 0 bases at V and 1 base at J, with 13 bases between the two ends.